Listed below are T cell receptor beta chains from one sample, sequenced in a study of blood T cell repertoires in COVID-19. Some clones are missing from TCRdb's copy, which holds only in-frame ones; the method was immunoSEQ multiplex PCR. The table records 300,000 or so clones, around nine tenths of them present only once. Sequenced: peripheral blood. These receptor sequences come from a man in his sixties or seventies with acute or convalescent COVID-19. Each CDR3 is given with its conserved first and last residue. The D gene is left open where the match is weak. Not all rows give a size; the values are once, few, many and, for expanded clones, a class.

D gene	clone size	J gene	V gene	CDR3 DNA	CDR3 protein
.	.	TRBJ1-3	TRBV9	TGTGCCAGCAGCACCCAAGGGGCGCACTCTGGAAACACCATATATTTT	CASSTQGAHSGNTIYF
.	.	TRBJ2-2	TRBV11-2	TGTGCCAGCAGCTTATCCTCCGGGACAACTAACACCGGGGAGCTGTTTTTT	CASSLSSGTTNTGELFF
TRBD1	.	TRBJ2-5	TRBV10-3	TGTGCCACGACCGGACAGGTCCAAGAGACCCAGTACTTC	CATTGQVQETQYF
.	.	TRBJ2-7	TRBV27	TGTGCCAGCAGTTTACTGGCAGGGGACGAGCAGTACTTC	CASSLLAGDEQYF
.	.	TRBJ1-4	TRBV28	TGTGCCAGCACTTCGGGGGGCAGGAATAATGAAAAACTGTTTTTT	CASTSGGRNNEKLFF
.	.	TRBJ2-7	TRBV18	TGTGCCAGCTCACCACAAATCGCCGGGACTGGATCCTACGAGCAGTACTTC	CASSPQIAGTGSYEQYF
TRBD1	.	TRBJ2-5	TRBV10-3	TGTGCCAGCAAAGGACAGGGGCCAGAGACCCAGTACTTC	CASKGQGPETQYF
.	.	TRBJ2-7	TRBV24-1	TGTGCCCCCCGGGCCCAGCGGTCCTACGAGCAGTACTTC	CAPRAQRSYEQYF
.	.	TRBJ2-1	TRBV19	TGTGCCAGTAGTAATCCCTCCCGCTATAATGAGCAGTTCTTC	CASSNPSRYNEQFF
TRBD1	.	TRBJ1-2	TRBV27	TGTGCCAGCAGTACCCGGACAGGGCCTAACTATGGCTACACCTTC	CASSTRTGPNYGYTF
TRBD1	few	TRBJ2-7	TRBV5-1	TGCGCCACCAGGGGACAGGGTTCATCCTACGAGCAGTACTTC	CATRGQGSSYEQYF
.	.	TRBJ2-7	TRBV6-2/TRBV6-3	TGTGCCAGCAGCCAGACTAGCTACGAGCAGTACTTC	CASSQTSYEQYF
TRBD2	.	TRBJ2-1	TRBV6-2/TRBV6-3	TGTGCCAGCAGCAAGACTAGCGGGGGACTCTACAATGAGCAGTTCTTC	CASSKTSGGLYNEQFF
.	.	TRBJ1-4	TRBV5-4	TGTGCCAGCAGCTTCACAGCCACCACTAATGAAAAACTGTTTTTT	CASSFTATTNEKLFF
.	.	TRBJ1-1	TRBV3-1/TRBV3-2	TGTGCCAGCAGCCAAGGTCTAGGAGCCACTGAAGCTTTCTTT	CASSQGLGATEAFF
TRBD2	.	TRBJ2-1	TRBV6-5	TGTGCCAGCAGCCAGGGACTAGCGGGAGTTAATGAGCAGTTCTTC	CASSQGLAGVNEQFF
.	.	TRBJ2-6	TRBV5-1	TGCGCCAGCAGCTTGTTCGGCGGGGTGAGCTCTGGGGCCAACGTCCTGACTTTC	CASSLFGGVSSGANVLTF
.	.	TRBJ1-1	TRBV6-6	TGTGCCAGCAACCTCCGACAGGCTAGAAGCACTGAAGCTTTCTTT	CASNLRQARSTEAFF
TRBD1	once	TRBJ2-5	TRBV6-1	TGTGCCAGCAGTGAAGGGACAGGGGGGGCCCAGTACTTC	CASSEGTGGAQYF
.	.	TRBJ1-5	TRBV5-1	TGCGCCAGCAACCCAACAGGGTACCAGCCCCAGCATTTT	CASNPTGYQPQHF
.	.	TRBJ2-5	TRBV28	TGTGCCAGCAAGAGGAGCCAAGAGACCCAGTACTTC	CASKRSQETQYF
.	.	TRBJ2-7	TRBV7-2	TGTGCCAGCAGCTCTCCCGGGGGCTACGAGCAGTACTTC	CASSSPGGYEQYF
.	.	TRBJ1-6	TRBV5-1	TGCGCCAGCAGCTCCAGGGATGATTCACCCCTCCACTTT	CASSSRDDSPLHF
.	once	TRBJ2-3	TRBV5-1	TGCGCCAGCAGCCCTAACACAGATACGCAGTATTTT	CASSPNTDTQYF
.	.	TRBJ1-5	TRBV6-5	TGTGCCAGCAGTTACAGCGCAAGAGGGAATCAGCCCCAGCATTTT	CASSYSARGNQPQHF
TRBD2	.	TRBJ2-3	TRBV19	TGTGCCAGTAGTATATTAGGCGGGGGAGCAGATACGCAGTATTTT	CASSILGGGADTQYF
.	.	TRBJ1-3	TRBV7-9	TGTGCCAGCAGAACAGGGCACTCTGGAAACACCATATATTTT	CASRTGHSGNTIYF
.	.	TRBJ2-6	TRBV9	TGTGCCAGCGGGCCCTCTGGGGCCAACGTCCTGACTTTC	CASGPSGANVLTF
TRBD1	.	TRBJ2-5	TRBV18	TGTGCCAGCTCACCACAGACAGGGAATATCAACCAAGAGACCCAGTACTTC	CASSPQTGNINQETQYF
.	.	TRBJ1-2	TRBV4-1	TGCGCCAGCAGCCAAGGGGCAGACTATAACTATGGCTACACCTTC	CASSQGADYNYGYTF
.	.	TRBJ2-2	TRBV24-1	TGTGCCACCAGTGATTTTGGGCTCGGGAACACCGGGGAGCTGTTTTTT	CATSDFGLGNTGELFF
.	.	TRBJ2-7	TRBV4-2	TGTGCCAGCAGCCAAGGGGTACAGAAAAGCTCCTACGAGCAGTACTTC	CASSQGVQKSSYEQYF
TRBD1	.	TRBJ2-1	TRBV9	TGTGCCAGCAGCGGGGGACAGGGGAATTTCAATGAGCAGTTCTTC	CASSGGQGNFNEQFF
.	.	TRBJ1-4	TRBV6-5	TGTGCCAGCAGACAGGTTGAAAAACTGTTTTTT	CASRQVEKLFF